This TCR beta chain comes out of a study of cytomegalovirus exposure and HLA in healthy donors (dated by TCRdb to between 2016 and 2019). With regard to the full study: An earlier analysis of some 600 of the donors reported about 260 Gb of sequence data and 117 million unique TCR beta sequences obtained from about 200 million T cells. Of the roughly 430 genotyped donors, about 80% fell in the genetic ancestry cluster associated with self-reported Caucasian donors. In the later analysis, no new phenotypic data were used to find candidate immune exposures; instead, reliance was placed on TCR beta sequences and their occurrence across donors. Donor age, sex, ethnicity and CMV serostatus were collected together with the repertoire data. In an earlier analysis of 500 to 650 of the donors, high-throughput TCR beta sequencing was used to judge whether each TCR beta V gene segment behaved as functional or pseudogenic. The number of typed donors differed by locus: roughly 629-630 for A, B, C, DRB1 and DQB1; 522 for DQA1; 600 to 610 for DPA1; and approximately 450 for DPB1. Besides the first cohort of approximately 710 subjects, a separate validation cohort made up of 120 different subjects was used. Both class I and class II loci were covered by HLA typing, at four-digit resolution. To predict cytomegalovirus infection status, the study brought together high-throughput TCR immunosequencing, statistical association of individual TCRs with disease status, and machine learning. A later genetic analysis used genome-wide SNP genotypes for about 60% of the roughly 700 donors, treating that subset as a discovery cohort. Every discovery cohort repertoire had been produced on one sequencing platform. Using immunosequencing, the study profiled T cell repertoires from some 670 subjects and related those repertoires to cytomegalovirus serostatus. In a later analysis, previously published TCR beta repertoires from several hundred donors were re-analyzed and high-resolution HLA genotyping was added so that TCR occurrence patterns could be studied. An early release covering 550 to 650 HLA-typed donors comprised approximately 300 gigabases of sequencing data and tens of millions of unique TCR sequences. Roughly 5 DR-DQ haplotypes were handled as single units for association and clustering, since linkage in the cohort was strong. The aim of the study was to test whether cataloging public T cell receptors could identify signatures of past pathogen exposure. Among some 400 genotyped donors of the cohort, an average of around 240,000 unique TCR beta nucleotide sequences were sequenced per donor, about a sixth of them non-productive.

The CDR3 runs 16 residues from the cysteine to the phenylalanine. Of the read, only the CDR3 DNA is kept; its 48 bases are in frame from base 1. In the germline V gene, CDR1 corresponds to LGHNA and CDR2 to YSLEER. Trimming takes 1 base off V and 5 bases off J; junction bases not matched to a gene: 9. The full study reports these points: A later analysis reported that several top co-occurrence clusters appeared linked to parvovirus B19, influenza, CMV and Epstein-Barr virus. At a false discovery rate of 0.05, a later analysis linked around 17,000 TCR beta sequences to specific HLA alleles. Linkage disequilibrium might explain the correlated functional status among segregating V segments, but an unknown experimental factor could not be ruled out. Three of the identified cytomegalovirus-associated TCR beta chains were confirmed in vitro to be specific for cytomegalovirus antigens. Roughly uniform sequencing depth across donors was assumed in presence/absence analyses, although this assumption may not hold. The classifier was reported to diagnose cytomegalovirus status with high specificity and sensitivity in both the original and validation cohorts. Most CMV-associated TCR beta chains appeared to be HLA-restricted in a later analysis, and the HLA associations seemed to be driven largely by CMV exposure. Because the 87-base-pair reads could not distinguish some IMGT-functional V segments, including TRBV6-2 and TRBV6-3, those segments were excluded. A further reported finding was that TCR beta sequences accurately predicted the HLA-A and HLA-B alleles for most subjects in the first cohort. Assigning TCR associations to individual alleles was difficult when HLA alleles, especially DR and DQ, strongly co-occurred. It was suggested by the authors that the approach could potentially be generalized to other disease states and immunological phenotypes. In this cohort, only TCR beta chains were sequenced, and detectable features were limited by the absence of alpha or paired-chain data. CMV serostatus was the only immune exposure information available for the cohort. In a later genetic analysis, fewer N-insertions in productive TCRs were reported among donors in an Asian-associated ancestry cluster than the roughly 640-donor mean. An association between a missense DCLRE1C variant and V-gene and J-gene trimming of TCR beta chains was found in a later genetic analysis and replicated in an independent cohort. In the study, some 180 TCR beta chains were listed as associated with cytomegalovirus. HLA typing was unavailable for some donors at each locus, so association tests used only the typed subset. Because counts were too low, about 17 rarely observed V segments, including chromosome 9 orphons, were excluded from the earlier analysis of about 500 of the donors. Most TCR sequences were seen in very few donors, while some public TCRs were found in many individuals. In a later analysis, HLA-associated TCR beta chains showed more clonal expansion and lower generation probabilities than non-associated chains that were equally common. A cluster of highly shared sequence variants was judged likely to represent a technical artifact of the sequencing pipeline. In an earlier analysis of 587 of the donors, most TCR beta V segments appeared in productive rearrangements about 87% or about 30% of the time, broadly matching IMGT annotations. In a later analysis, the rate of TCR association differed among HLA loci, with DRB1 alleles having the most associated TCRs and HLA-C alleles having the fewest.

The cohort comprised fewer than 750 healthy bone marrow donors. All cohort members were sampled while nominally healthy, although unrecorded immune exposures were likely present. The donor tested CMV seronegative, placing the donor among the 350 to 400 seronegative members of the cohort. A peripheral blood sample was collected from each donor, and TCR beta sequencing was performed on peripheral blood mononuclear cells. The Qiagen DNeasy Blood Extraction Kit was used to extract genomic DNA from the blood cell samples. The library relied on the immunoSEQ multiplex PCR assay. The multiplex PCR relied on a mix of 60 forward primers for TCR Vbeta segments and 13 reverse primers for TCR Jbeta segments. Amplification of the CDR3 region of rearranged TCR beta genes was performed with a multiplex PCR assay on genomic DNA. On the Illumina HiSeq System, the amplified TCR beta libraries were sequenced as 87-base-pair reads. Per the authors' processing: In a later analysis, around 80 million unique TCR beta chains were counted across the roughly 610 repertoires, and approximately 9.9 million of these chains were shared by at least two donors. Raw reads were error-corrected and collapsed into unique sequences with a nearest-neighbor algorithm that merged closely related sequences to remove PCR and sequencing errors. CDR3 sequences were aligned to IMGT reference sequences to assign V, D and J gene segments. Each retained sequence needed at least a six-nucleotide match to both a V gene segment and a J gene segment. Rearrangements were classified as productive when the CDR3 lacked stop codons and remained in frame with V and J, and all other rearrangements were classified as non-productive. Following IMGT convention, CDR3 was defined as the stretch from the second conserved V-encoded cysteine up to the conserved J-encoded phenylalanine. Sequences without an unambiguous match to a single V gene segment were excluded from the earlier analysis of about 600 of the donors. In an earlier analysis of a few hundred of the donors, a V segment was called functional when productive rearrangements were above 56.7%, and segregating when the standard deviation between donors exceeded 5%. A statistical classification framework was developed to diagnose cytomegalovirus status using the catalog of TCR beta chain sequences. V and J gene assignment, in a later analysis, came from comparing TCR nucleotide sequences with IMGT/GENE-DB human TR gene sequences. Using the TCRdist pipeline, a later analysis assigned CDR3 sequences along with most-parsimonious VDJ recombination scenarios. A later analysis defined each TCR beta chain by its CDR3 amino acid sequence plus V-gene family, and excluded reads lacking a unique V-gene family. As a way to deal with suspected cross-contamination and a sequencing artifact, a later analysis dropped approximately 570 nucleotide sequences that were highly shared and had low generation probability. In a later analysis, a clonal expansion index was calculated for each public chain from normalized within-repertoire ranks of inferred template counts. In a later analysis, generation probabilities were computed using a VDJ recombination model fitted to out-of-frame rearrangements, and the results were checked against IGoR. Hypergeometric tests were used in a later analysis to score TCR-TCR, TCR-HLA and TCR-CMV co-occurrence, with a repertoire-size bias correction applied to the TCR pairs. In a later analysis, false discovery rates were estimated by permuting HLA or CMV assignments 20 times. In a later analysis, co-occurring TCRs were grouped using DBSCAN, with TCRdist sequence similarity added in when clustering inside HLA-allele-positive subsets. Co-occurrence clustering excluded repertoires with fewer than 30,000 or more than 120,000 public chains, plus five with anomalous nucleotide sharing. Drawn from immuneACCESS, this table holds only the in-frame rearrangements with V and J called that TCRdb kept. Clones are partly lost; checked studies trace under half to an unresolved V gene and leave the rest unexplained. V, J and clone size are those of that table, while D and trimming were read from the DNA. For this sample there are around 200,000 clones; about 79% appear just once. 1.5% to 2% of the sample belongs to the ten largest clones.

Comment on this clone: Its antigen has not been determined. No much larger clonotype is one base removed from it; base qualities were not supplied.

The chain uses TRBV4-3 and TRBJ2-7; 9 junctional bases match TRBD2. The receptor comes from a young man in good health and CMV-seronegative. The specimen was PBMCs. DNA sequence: TGCGCCAGCAGCCAAGGGCGGCGGGAGGGCCAGGACGAGCAGTACTTC. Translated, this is CASSQGRREGQDEQYF.